This is a list of T cell receptor beta chains from one sample in a study of CD8 T cells in Susac syndrome. MiXCR was run by TCRdb on the immunoSEQ multiplex PCR reads, yielding one entry per CDR3 protein. The sample yields under 350,000 distinct CDR3 sequences, about 91% seen once. Sequenced input: CD4+ T cells from PBMCs. These receptors were taken from a human donor with multiple sclerosis. The conserved cysteine and the conserved F or W are not part of the CDR3 here. Fields, in order: J gene, clone size, V gene, CDR3 protein. Size is omitted from some rows. Given values are once, few, many or a class for expanded clones.

TRBJ1-1,NA,TRBV5-1,ASKPRGARTEAF
TRBJ2-7,once,TRBV29-1,SVGPGINEQY
TRBJ2-3,once,TRBV28,ASSSPRGSTDTQY
TRBJ2-5,NA,TRBV5-1,ASSLGPGRGETQY
TRBJ1-5,few,TRBV19,ASSPLQGANQPQH
TRBJ2-5,NA,TRBV30,AWAPPWTGAWIKY
TRBJ2-3,NA,TRBV18,ASRKGDTQY
TRBJ2-1,NA,TRBV2,ASRGTLVYNEQF
TRBJ2-1,NA,TRBV12-5,ASPPSSGGLGEQF
TRBJ2-1,NA,TRBV5-1,ASSLREGGTVNNEQF
TRBJ1-1,NA,TRBV7-3,ASSLTWTRPNTEAF
TRBJ2-7,NA,TRBV3-1,ASRRGGERSEQY
TRBJ2-3,NA,TRBV5-1,ASSFGSDTQY
TRBJ1-3,NA,TRBV7-8,ASSLGGTGVPSGNTIY
TRBJ1-3,NA,TRBV5-1,ASSLEPPGGPGNTIY
TRBJ1-4,NA,TRBV5-1,ASSSTPQGAGEKLF
TRBJ2-2,NA,TRBV18,ASSPRDSQTGELF
TRBJ2-2,NA,TRBV7-2,ASRRDGTVSTGELF
TRBJ2-2,once,TRBV7-3,ASSQGVSAGELF
TRBJ2-3,few,TRBV18,ASSPGRDTQY
TRBJ2-7,NA,TRBV14,ATLDRGTYEQY
TRBJ2-1,once,TRBV7-9,ASSPGGPTYNEQF